This TCR beta chain was captured in a study of cytomegalovirus exposure and HLA in healthy donors. The study, taken as a whole, reports: Through in vitro validation, a few CMV-associated chains were shown to be specific for CMV antigens. The study put 160 or so TCR beta chains on its list as cytomegalovirus-associated.

Sequencing used immunoSEQ multiplex PCR; TCRdb keeps in-frame clones, though not all of them. Among 150,000 to 200,000 clones listed, 80% to 90% were seen once. The V gene's germline CDR1 is SGHTA and CDR2 FQGNSA. V was pared by 1 base and J by 2 bases, with 1 base of the junction left unmatched. This CDR3 has 15 amino acids. In regard to this clone: Its matching antigen is unknown. This sample includes further DNA sequences coding for the same CDR3.

The sample was PBMCs. The source is a woman aged 30 to 39 in good health and CMV-seronegative. The rearrangement links TRBV7-2 to TRBJ1-2, with 10 bases fitting TRBD1. The CDR3 protein is CASSLGQGANYGYTF. As DNA, the CDR3 is TGTGCCAGCAGCTTAGGACAGGGGGCCAACTATGGCTACACCTTC.